These 14 T cell receptor beta chains were sequenced from one sample in a study of cytomegalovirus exposure and HLA in healthy donors. PCR was performed using 60 Vbeta and 13 Jbeta primers. TCRdb keeps only in-frame clones here, not all; method: immunoSEQ multiplex PCR. The sample lists about 100,000 clones; around 82% were seen once. Material: PBMCs. All receptors derive from a woman in her fifties or sixties in good health and CMV-seronegative.

Notes on this clone: Other DNA sequences in the same sample also yield this CDR3. The gene calls are TRBV29-1 and TRBJ1-1, with 7 nucleotides matching TRBD1. CDR3 length equals 12 residues. V lost 7 bases to trimming and J lost 1 base; unmatched junction nucleotides: 3. Germline CDR1 is SQVTM and CDR2 is ANQGSEA. CDR3: CSGRQGNTEAFF. The CDR3, as DNA: TGCAGCGGAAGACAGGGGAACACTGAAGCTTTCTTT.

The J gene is TRBJ1-1, the V gene TRBV2, with 9 nucleotides matching TRBD1. The ends lost 4 bases at V and 1 base at J; junction bases unmatched: 4. Germline V lookup: CDR1 SNHLY, CDR2 FYNNEI. The length of the CDR3 is 15 residues. Written as DNA, the CDR3 is TGTGCCAGCAGTGTATCGACAGGGGGGAACACTGAAGCTTTCTTT. Translated: CASSVSTGGNTEAFF.

This chain connects TRBV6-5 to TRBJ2-2; perhaps TRBD2 as D (6 bases). The CDR3 is 12 amino acids. CDR1 is MNHEY, CDR2 SVGAGI, per germline. V was trimmed by 6 bases and J by 11 bases, leaving 13 bases between them. The CDR3 region has the DNA TGTGCCAGCAGGCACCGGGAGCCCGAGCTGTTTTTT. Its translation is CASRHREPELFF.

The V and J genes are TRBV23-1 and TRBJ2-1; D is unclear. TRBV23-1 qualifies as an ORF whose function is uncertain. Trimming pared 4 bases from V and 7 bases from J, leaving 11 bases between. CDR3 length: 13 residues. CDR3 in amino acids: CASSPPARNEQFF. CDR3 DNA: TGCGCCAGCAGTCCTCCAGCTAGAAATGAGCAGTTCTTC.

This chain links TRBV15 with TRBJ2-1, with 7 bases fitting TRBD2. Germline trimming cut 8 bases from V and 7 bases from J; bases unmatched to any gene: 14. The CDR3 totals 15 residues. Germline-derived CDR1 and CDR2 are LNHNV and YYDKDF (reference sequence). The CDR3 DNA reads TGTGCCACCTCCCCTGGGGGGGTTGGGTCAAATGAGCAGTTCTTC. As protein: CATSPGGVGSNEQFF.

A note on this clone: An end of the junction differs from the germline gene, which may be a read error. The chain combines TRBV6-5 with TRBJ2-7; 8 positions agree with TRBD1. The CDR3 has 11 amino acids. Germline V gene data show CDR1 as MNHEY and CDR2 as SVGAGI. The CDR3 reads CASSYGGQAVF. In nucleotides, the CDR3 is TGTGCCAGCAGTTACGGGGGACAGGCGGTCTTC.

The genes are TRBV7-2 and TRBJ1-5; 7 bases agree with TRBD1. Germline V gene data show CDR1 as SGHTA and CDR2 as FQGNSA. The CDR3 spans 17 residues. J lost 2 bases, V lost 5 bases, and 12 bases had no gene match. The DNA of the CDR3 is TGTGCCAGCAGCGCAAGCTCGGCAGGGGGTGGCAATCAGCCCCAGCATTTT. As protein: CASSASSAGGGNQPQHF.

The chain couples TRBV5-1 to TRBJ2-1, with 8 bases lining up with TRBD2. Germline V lookup: CDR1 SGHRS, CDR2 YFSETQ. Trimming took 2 bases from V and 7 from J; bases not matched to a gene: 8. The CDR3 is 15 residues long. The CDR3 is CASSFTLAVGNEQFF. In nucleotides, the CDR3 is TGCGCCAGCAGCTTTACACTAGCGGTTGGGAATGAGCAGTTCTTC. Using reference TRBV5-1 and TRBJ2-1 for the parts outside the CDR3, the full variable domain is KAGVTQTPRYLIKTRGQQVTLSCSPISGHRSVSWYQQTPGQGLQFLFEYFSETQRNKGNFPGRFSGRQFSNSRSEMNVSTLELGDSALYLCASSFTLAVGNEQFFGPGTRLTVL.

V gene TRBV28 combines with J gene TRBJ1-2; 9 bases map to TRBD1. The V gene end was trimmed by 6 bases and the J gene end by 6 bases; junction bases not matched to a gene: 5. The CDR3 totals 13 residues. The V gene's germline CDR1 is MDHEN and CDR2 SYDVKM. CDR3 region: CASSRDRANGYTF. CDR3 in DNA: TGTGCCAGCAGCCGGGACAGGGCCAATGGCTACACCTTC.

The rearrangement joins TRBV6-5 to TRBJ2-7, with D tentatively TRBD1 (6 bases). V lost 5 bases and J 8 bases, leaving 19 bases between the germline ends. This CDR3 is 14 amino acids long. Per germline, CDR1 MNHEY and CDR2 SVGAGI. The CDR3 DNA is TGTGCCAGCAGTCCCCGGGACACCTCCCCACAGCAGTACTTC. It codes for CASSPRDTSPQQYF.

This clone was seen just once. The chain combines TRBV19 with TRBJ2-2, with TRBD1 as a possible D gene (6 bases). Germline values: CDR1 LNHDA, CDR2 SQIVND (reference sequence). Trimming shortened V by 4 bases and J by 6 bases, and 12 bases separated the two germline ends. CDR3 length: 14 amino acids. The CDR3 protein is CASSKGVRAGELFF. The CDR3 DNA sequence: TGTGCCAGTAGTAAGGGGGTTAGGGCCGGGGAGCTGTTTTTT.

Regarding this clone: One end of the junction is discordant with germline, which a read error may explain. This chain joins TRBV5-1 and TRBJ2-5; TRBD1 matches at 7 bases. CDR1 is SGHRS, CDR2 YFSETQ, per germline. This CDR3 has 14 residues. The CDR3 spells CASGLGQGEETQYF. CDR3 DNA sequence: TGCGCCAGCGGCTTGGGGCAGGGGGAGGAGACCCAGTACTTC.

J is TRBJ1-2 and V is TRBV7-2, with 9 bases aligning to TRBD1. The V segment lost 1 base and the J segment 3 bases; nucleotides outside the gene matches: 6. Germline lookup yields CDR1 SGHTA and CDR2 FQGNSA. CDR3 length equals 16 residues. The CDR3 is CASSLDAGQGHYGYTF. The DNA of the CDR3 is TGTGCCAGCAGCTTAGACGCGGGACAGGGTCACTATGGCTACACCTTC.

V is TRBV11-2 and J is TRBJ2-5; D not resolved. The CDR3 spans 14 residues. The V and J ends lost 5 bases and 2 bases respectively, with 12 bases between them. Germline-derived CDR1 and CDR2 are SGHAT and FQNNGV. The CDR3 is CASSPLTPQETQYF. CDR3 nucleotide sequence: TGTGCCAGCAGCCCACTCACCCCTCAAGAGACCCAGTACTTC. Full variable domain (outside the CDR3, taken from reference TRBV11-2 and TRBJ2-5): EAGVAQSPRYKIIEKRQSVAFWCNPISGHATLYWYQQILGQGPKLLIQFQNNGVVDDSQLPKDRFSAERLKGVDSTLKIQPAKLEDSAVYLCASSPLTPQETQYFGPGTRLLVL.